This T cell receptor beta chain was identified during a study of cytomegalovirus exposure and HLA in healthy donors. The germline V gene has CDR1 SGHDT and CDR2 YYEEEE. Trimming took 2 bases from V and 1 from J, leaving 9 bases between them. The CDR3 extends over 14 amino acids. This table comes from immunoSEQ multiplex PCR, and its TCRdb copy is limited to in-frame clones, with some not included. The sample consists of fewer than 350,000 clones, around nine tenths of them appearing once. The chain uses TRBV5-6 and TRBJ1-1; TRBD1 is a possible D gene (6 bases). The receptor was isolated from a woman under 30 in good health and CMV-seronegative. The sequenced material came from PBMCs. CDR3 bases: TGTGCCAGCAGCTTACCCAGGGGGAACACTGAAGCTTTCTTT. Translating gives CASSLPRGNTEAFF.